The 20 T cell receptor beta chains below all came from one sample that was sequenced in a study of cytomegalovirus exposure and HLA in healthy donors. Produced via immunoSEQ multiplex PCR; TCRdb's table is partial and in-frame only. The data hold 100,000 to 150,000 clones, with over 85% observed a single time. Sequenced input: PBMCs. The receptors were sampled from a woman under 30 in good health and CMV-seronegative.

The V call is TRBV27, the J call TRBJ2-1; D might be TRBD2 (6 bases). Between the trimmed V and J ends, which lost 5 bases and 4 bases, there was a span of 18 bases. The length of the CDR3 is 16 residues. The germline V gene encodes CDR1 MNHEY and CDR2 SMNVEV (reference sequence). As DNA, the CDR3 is TGTGCCAGCAGTCTAAGCGGGCCGCTCCCTTACAATGAGCAGTTCTTC. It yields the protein CASSLSGPLPYNEQFF.

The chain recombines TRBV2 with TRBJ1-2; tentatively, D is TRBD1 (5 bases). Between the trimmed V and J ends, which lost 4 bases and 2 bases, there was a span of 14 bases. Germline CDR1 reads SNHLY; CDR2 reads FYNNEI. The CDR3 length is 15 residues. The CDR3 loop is CASSAGTVLNYGYTF. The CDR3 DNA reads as TGTGCCAGCAGTGCAGGGACTGTCTTGAACTATGGCTACACCTTC.

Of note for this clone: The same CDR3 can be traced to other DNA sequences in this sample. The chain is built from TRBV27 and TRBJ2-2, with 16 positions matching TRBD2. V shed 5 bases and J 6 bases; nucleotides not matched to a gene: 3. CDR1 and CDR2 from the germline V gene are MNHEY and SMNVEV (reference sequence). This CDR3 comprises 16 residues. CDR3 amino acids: CASSPGTSGRAGELFF. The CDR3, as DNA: TGTGCCAGCAGTCCCGGGACTAGCGGGAGGGCCGGGGAGCTGTTTTTT.

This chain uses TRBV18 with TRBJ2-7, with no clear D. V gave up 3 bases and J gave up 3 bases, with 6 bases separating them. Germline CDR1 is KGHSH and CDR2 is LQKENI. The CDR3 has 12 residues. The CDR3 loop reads CASSPSNYEQYF. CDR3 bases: TGTGCCAGCTCACCGTCTAACTACGAGCAGTACTTC.

CDR3 coding DNA: TGTGCCAGTAGTAAAGGACAGCTAGCCAAAAACATTCAGTACTTC. This encodes CASSKGQLAKNIQYF. The chain has TRBV19 and TRBJ2-4, with D possibly being TRBD1 (6 bases). Trimming pared 4 bases from V and 0 bases from J, leaving 10 bases between. This CDR3 has 15 residues. The germline gives CDR1 LNHDA, CDR2 SQIVND (reference sequence).

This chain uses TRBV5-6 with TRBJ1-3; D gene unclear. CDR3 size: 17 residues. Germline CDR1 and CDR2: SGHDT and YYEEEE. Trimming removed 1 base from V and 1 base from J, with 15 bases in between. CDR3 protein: CASSLPGLVHSGNTIYF. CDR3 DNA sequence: TGTGCCAGCAGCTTGCCCGGACTGGTCCATTCTGGAAACACCATATATTTT.

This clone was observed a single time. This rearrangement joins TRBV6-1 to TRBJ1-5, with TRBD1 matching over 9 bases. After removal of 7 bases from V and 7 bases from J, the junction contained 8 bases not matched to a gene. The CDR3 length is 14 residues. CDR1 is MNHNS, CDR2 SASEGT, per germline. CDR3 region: CASILTGGGQPQHF. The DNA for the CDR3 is TGTGCCAGCATCCTGACAGGGGGAGGACAGCCCCAGCATTTT.

The CDR3 protein is CATSRDQAESKYYGYTF. CDR3 in DNA: TGTGCCACCAGCAGAGATCAGGCAGAGTCAAAATACTATGGCTACACCTTC. The V call is TRBV15, the J call TRBJ1-2; D not certain. Germline-derived CDR1 and CDR2 are LNHNV and YYDKDF (reference sequence). CDR3 length: 17 residues. Between the trimmed V and J ends, which lost 0 bases and 3 bases, there was a span of 17 bases.

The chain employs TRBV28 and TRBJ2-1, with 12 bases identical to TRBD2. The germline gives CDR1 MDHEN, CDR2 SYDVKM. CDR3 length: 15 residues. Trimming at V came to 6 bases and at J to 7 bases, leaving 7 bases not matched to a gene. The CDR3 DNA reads TGTGCCAGCAGCGAGACTAGCGGGAGCCTAAATGAGCAGTTCTTC. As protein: CASSETSGSLNEQFF.

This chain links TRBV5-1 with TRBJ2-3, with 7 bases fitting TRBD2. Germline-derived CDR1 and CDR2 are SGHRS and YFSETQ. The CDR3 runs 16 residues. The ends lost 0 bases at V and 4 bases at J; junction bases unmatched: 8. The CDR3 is CASSLGQGGRADTQYF. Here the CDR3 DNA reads TGCGCCAGCAGCTTGGGACAAGGAGGGAGGGCAGATACGCAGTATTTT.

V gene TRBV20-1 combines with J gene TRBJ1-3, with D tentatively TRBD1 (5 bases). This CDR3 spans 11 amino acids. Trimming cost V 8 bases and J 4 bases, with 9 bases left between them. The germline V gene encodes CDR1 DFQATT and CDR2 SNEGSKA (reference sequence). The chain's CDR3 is CSPRDGNTIYF. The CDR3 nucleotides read TGCAGTCCGCGGGACGGAAACACCATATATTTT.

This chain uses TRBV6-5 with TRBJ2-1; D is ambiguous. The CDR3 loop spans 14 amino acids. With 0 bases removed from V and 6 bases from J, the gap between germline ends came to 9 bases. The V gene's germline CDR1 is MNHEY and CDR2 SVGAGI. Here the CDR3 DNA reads TGTGCCAGCAGTTACTCGGCTAGGTCCAATGAGCAGTTCTTC. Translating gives CASSYSARSNEQFF.

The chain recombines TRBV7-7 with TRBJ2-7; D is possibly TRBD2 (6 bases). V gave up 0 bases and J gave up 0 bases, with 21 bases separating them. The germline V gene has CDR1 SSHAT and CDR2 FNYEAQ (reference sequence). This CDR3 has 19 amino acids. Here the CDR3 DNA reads TGTGCCAGCAGCTTAGCGCTCGGATTGGGGGGTGGGAGCTCCTACGAGCAGTACTTC. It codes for CASSLALGLGGGSSYEQYF.

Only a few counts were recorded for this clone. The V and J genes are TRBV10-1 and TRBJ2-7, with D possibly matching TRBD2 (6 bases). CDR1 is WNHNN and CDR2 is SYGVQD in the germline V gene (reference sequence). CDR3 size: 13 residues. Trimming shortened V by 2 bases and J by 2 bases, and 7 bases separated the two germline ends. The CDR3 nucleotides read TGCGCCAGCAGTGAGGCGGGGACCTACGAGCAGTACTTC. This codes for CASSEAGTYEQYF.

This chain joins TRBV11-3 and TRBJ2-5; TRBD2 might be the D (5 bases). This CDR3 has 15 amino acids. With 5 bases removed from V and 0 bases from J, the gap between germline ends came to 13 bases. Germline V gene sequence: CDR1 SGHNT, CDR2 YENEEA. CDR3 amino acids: CASSPTNWYQETQYF. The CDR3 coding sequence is TGTGCCAGCAGCCCGACTAATTGGTACCAAGAGACCCAGTACTTC. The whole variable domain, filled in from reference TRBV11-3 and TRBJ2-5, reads EAGVVQSPRYKIIEKKQPVAFWCNPISGHNTLYWYLQNLGQGPELLIRYENEEAVDDSQLPKDRFSAERLKGVDSTLKIQPAELGDSAVYLCASSPTNWYQETQYFGPGTRLLVL.

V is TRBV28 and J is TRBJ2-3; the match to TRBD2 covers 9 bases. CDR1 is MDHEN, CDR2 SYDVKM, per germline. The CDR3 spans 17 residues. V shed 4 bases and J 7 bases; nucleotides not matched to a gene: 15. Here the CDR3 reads CASSSAGGAVFMHTQYF. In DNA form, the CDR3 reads TGTGCCAGCAGTTCCGCGGGGGGGGCTGTTTTTATGCATACGCAGTATTTT.

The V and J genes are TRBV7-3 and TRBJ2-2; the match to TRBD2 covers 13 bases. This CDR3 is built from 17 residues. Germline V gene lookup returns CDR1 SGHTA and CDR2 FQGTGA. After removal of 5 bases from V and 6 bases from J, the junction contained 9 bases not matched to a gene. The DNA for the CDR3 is TGTGCCAGCAGCCAGATCCCGGGACTAGCGGGACCCGGGGAGCTGTTTTTT. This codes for CASSQIPGLAGPGELFF.

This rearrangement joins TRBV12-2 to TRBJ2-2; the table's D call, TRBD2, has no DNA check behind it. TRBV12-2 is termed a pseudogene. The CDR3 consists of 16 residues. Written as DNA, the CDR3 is TGTGCAAGTCGACCCGGGACTAGCGGGAACACCGGGGAGCTGTTTTTT. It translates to CASRPGTSGNTGELFF.

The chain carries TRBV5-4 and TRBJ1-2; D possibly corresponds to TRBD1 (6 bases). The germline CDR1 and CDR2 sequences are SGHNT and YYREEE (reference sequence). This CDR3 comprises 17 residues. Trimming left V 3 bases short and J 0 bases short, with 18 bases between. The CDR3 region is CASSSSGAFPPNYGYTF. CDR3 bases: TGTGCCAGCAGCTCGTCAGGGGCCTTTCCTCCTAACTATGGCTACACCTTC.

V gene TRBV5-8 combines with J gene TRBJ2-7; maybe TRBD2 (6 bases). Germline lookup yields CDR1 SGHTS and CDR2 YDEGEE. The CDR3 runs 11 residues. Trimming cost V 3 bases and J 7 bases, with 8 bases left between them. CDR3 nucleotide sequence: TGTGCCAGCAGCTACGGGAGAGAGCAGTACTTC. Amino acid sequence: CASSYGREQYF.